This entry lists 21 T cell receptor beta chains sequenced from one sample in a study of post-analysis software for immune sequencing data. Study-wide results and caveats: In patients, TRBV5-6, TRBV5-1 and TRBV20-1 belonged to five TRBV segments found more frequently than in controls.

cDNA libraries for TCR beta contained unique molecular identifiers. MiXCR, run by TCRdb on the PCR reads, gives a single entry per CDR3 protein. The sample yields 650,000 to 900,000 distinct CDR3 sequences, under 60% seen once. No antigen has been assigned to these receptors. The specimen sequenced was blood. The receptor set was obtained from a girl between 5 and 17 years old with multiple sclerosis.

This clonotype occurred a few times. The J gene is TRBJ2-1, the V gene TRBV7-6, with TRBD2 matching over 8 bases. V shed 5 bases, J shed 7 bases, and the junction held 4 bases outside the gene matches. CDR3 size: 13 residues. Germline CDR1 is SGHVS and CDR2 is FNYEAQ. The CDR3 DNA sequence: TGTGCCAGCAGCCGGGAGGGATGGAATGAGCAGTTCTTC. It specifies CASSREGWNEQFF.

The V and J genes are TRBV12-3 or TRBV12-4 and TRBJ2-7, with TRBD1 matching over 7 bases. V was clipped by 6 bases and J by 6 bases; unmatched bases: 8. The CDR3 runs 13 residues. CDR3 region: CASSQRQGSEQYF. The CDR3, as DNA: TGTGCCAGCAGCCAGAGACAGGGAAGCGAGCAGTACTTC.

The chain uses TRBV6-5 and TRBJ2-7; no reliable D call. The CDR3 extends over 12 amino acids. Trimming pared 7 bases from V and 6 bases from J, leaving 13 bases between. Germline V gene lookup returns CDR1 MNHEY and CDR2 SVGAGI. In DNA form, the CDR3 reads TGTGCCAGCAAATGGGCTTCGGGCGAGCAGTACTTC. This encodes CASKWASGEQYF.

The chain's CDR3 is CASGAGETQYF. In DNA form, the CDR3 reads TGTGCTAGTGGTGCCGGGGAGACCCAGTACTTC. J is TRBJ2-7 and V is TRBV12-5; D remains unclear. The J call may be wrong; the DNA end is better matched by TRBJ2-5. This CDR3 comprises 11 residues. Germline CDR1 LGHNT, CDR2 FRNRAP.

This clonotype has more than one count but fewer than ten. The chain couples TRBV4-2 to TRBJ1-2; TRBD1 is a possible D gene (5 bases). The V end lost 4 bases, the J end lost 6 bases, and 21 bases lay between the germline ends. This CDR3 has 16 amino acids. Germline lookup yields CDR1 LGHNA and CDR2 YNFKEQ. CDR3 coding DNA: TGTGCCAGCAGCCTCGTCACACCGGGACTGTTGCATGGCTACACCTTC. Its translation is CASSLVTPGLLHGYTF.

V gene TRBV7-9 combines with J gene TRBJ2-1; D is tentatively TRBD1 or TRBD2 (7 bases each). The CDR3 covers 15 residues. The germline V gene has CDR1 SEHNR and CDR2 FQNEAQ (reference sequence). V lost 1 base, J lost 7 bases, and 14 bases lay in between. CDR3 sequence reads: CASSLGEGARNEQFF. In nucleotides, the CDR3 is TGTGCCAGCAGCTTAGGGGAGGGGGCTCGAAATGAGCAGTTCTTC. The entire variable domain, with the rest obtained from reference TRBV7-9 and TRBJ2-1, is as follows: DTGVSQNPRHKITKRGQNVTFRCDPISEHNRLYWYRQTLGQGPEFLTYFQNEAQLEKSRLLSDRFSAERPKGSFSTLEIQRTEQGDSAMYLCASSLGEGARNEQFFGPGTRLTVL.

The gene calls are TRBV19 and TRBJ1-1; D not resolved. The CDR3 runs 13 residues. Germline CDR1 and CDR2: LNHDA and SQIVND (reference sequence). V lost 10 bases and J 5 bases, leaving 17 bases between the germline ends. The CDR3 DNA follows: TGTGCCACTTCGGACTCACCGGGGACTGAAGCTTTCTTT. Protein sequence: CATSDSPGTEAFF.

The rearrangement uses TRBV4-1 and TRBJ1-4, with D possibly matching TRBD1 (5 bases). Trimming took 4 bases from V and 2 from J, leaving 11 bases between them. Germline CDR1 and CDR2: MGHRA and YSYEKL. The CDR3 totals 15 residues. CDR3 DNA: TGCGCCAGCAGCCGGGAGGGGCCGACTAATGAAAAACTGTTTTTT. Its protein is CASSREGPTNEKLFF.

This clonotype was observed a few times. V usage is TRBV25-1 and J usage is TRBJ1-2; TRBD1 might be the D (6 bases). CDR1 is MGHDK, CDR2 SYGVNS, per germline. The CDR3 spans 14 residues. V lost 6 bases to trimming and J lost 4 bases, with 15 bases between them. The CDR3 DNA reads TGTGCCAGCAGCCAGCCGGGGGCGGGCTATGGCTACACCTTC. It is translated as CASSQPGAGYGYTF.

The chain links TRBV28 to TRBJ1-5; a possible D gene is TRBD1 (5 bases). The CDR3 is made up of 15 amino acids. The V end was cut by 3 bases, the J end by 6 bases, with 15 bases between. Germline CDR1 reads MDHEN; CDR2 reads SYDVKM. The CDR3 reads CASSFVGGDGQPQHF. CDR3 in DNA: TGTGCCAGCAGTTTTGTGGGTGGGGACGGTCAGCCCCAGCATTTT.

V gene TRBV4-1 combines with J gene TRBJ2-4; D call uncertain. The DNA end is a closer match to TRBJ2-5, so the J assignment may be wrong. Germline-derived CDR1 and CDR2 are MGHRA and YSYEKL. This CDR3 has 12 amino acids. CDR3 DNA sequence: TGCGCCAGCAGCACCTATGGGGAGACCCAGTACTTC. Amino acid sequence: CASSTYGETQYF.

This chain connects TRBV27 to TRBJ1-5; no reliable D call. Trimming stripped 2 bases from V and 8 bases from J, with 16 bases between. The CDR3 consists of 15 residues. Germline assignment: CDR1 MNHEY and CDR2 SMNVEV (reference sequence). The CDR3 here is CASSLGVGLSEPQHF. Here the CDR3 DNA reads TGTGCCAGCAGTTTAGGGGTGGGGTTATCAGAGCCCCAGCATTTT.

This clonotype was picked up a small number of times. The chain uses TRBV6-6 and TRBJ2-5; 10 bases map to TRBD2. The germline gives CDR1 MNHNY, CDR2 SVGAGI (reference sequence). V lost 8 bases to trimming and J lost 3 bases; unmatched junction nucleotides: 6. CDR3 length: 14 residues. CDR3 bases: TGTGCCAGCTGGGCCCTAGCGGGAGAAGAGACCCAGTACTTC. This codes for CASWALAGEETQYF.

This clonotype was observed a handful of times. This sequence joins TRBV6-5 and TRBJ1-4; TRBD1 is a possible D gene (5 bases). CDR1 MNHEY and CDR2 SVGAGI come from the germline V gene. Trimming left V 4 bases short and J 3 bases short, with 15 bases between. The CDR3 totals 16 residues. Written as DNA, the CDR3 is TGTGCCAGCAGTTCGGCAGGGAGTTTAGCTAATGAAAAACTGTTTTTT. This translates into CASSSAGSLANEKLFF.

V usage is TRBV24-1 and J usage is TRBJ2-1, with D perhaps matching TRBD1 (5 bases). Per germline, CDR1 KGHDR and CDR2 SFDVKD. This CDR3 has 11 amino acids. V shed 4 bases and J shed 15 bases, with 12 bases lying between them. The CDR3 protein is CATSEAGIGFF. CDR3 coding DNA: TGTGCCACCAGTGAGGCAGGGATTGGGTTCTTC.

This rearrangement joins TRBV20-1 to TRBJ1-1, with 8 bases lining up with TRBD1. Trimming took 3 bases from V and 2 from J; bases not matched to a gene: 8. Germline CDR1 is DFQATT and CDR2 is SNEGSKA (reference sequence). The CDR3 contains 15 residues. CDR3 DNA: TGCAGTGCTAGGGCCCCGACAGGGGATAACACTGAAGCTTTCTTT. It specifies CSARAPTGDNTEAFF.

A few counts support this clonotype. The chain joins TRBV20-1 to TRBJ2-1; D gene ambiguous. CDR1 and CDR2 from the germline V gene are DFQATT and SNEGSKA (reference sequence). Between the trimmed V and J ends, which lost 0 bases and 7 bases, there was a span of 10 bases. The CDR3 covers 13 residues. As DNA, the CDR3 is TGCAGTGCTAGAGAGTTGATCGCGAATGAGCAGTTCTTC. Amino acids: CSARELIANEQFF.

The J gene is TRBJ2-6, the V gene TRBV27, with D unresolved. V was trimmed by 3 bases and J by 4 bases, leaving 10 bases between them. The length of the CDR3 is 15 residues. Germline CDR1 reads MNHEY; CDR2 reads SMNVEV (reference sequence). The CDR3 protein is CASSFDFGGANVLTF. As DNA, the CDR3 is TGTGCCAGCAGTTTCGACTTTGGAGGGGCCAACGTCCTGACTTTC.

The J gene is TRBJ2-1, the V gene TRBV20-1; D is ambiguous. Germline CDR1 reads DFQATT; CDR2 reads SNEGSKA (reference sequence). The V end lost 5 bases, the J end lost 2 bases, and 10 bases lay between the germline ends. This CDR3 region has 13 residues. Here the CDR3 reads CSAPHYTYNEQFF. In nucleotides, the CDR3 is TGCAGTGCTCCCCACTACACCTACAATGAGCAGTTCTTC.

As regards this clonotype: One junction end does not reproduce the germline sequence, and a read error may be involved. J is TRBJ1-2 and V is TRBV12-3 or TRBV12-4; D uncertain. The CDR3 is 13 residues long. The chain's CDR3 is CASSLGRNYSYTF. The CDR3 nucleotides read TGTGCCAGCAGTTTGGGCAGGAACTATAGCTACACCTTC.

This clonotype was detected only a few times. The chain has TRBV6-5 and TRBJ1-1, with D unresolved. The V end was cut by 5 bases, the J end by 1 base, with 8 bases between. This CDR3 has 13 amino acids. Germline-derived CDR1 and CDR2 are MNHEY and SVGAGI. Written as DNA, the CDR3 is TGTGCCAGCAGTCTACAGACGAACACTGAAGCTTTCTTT. Translation gives CASSLQTNTEAFF.